A selection of T cell receptor beta chains follows, all from one sample in a study of blood T cell repertoires in COVID-19. Sequenced by immunoSEQ multiplex PCR; TCRdb stores in-frame clones only, minus some. The sample consists of 200,000 to 300,000 clones, 84% of them appearing once. Specimen: peripheral blood. The origin of the receptors is a man between 50 and 59 years old with acute or convalescent COVID-19. Both conserved end residues are part of each CDR3. The order of the fields is D gene, J gene, V gene, clone size, CDR3 DNA, CDR3 protein. A D gene is named only where the DNA matches it firmly. Size values are once, few and many counts, or a class for expanded clones, and some rows have none.

TRBD2,TRBJ2-3,TRBV27,-,TGTGCCAGCAGTTCCCCCAGCGGGGGAACAGATACGCAGTATTTT,CASSSPSGGTDTQYF
-,TRBJ1-1,TRBV9,-,TGTGCCAGCAGAGTAGGGAGCAGGGAGGACACTGAAGCTTTCTTT,CASRVGSREDTEAFF
-,TRBJ1-5,TRBV7-9,-,TGTGCCAGCAGCTTAGGGGACATAGTGAATCAGCCCCAGCATTTT,CASSLGDIVNQPQHF
-,TRBJ2-1,TRBV11-3,-,TGTGCCAGCAGCTTAAGTGGGGGGGCTGGCTACAATGAGCAGTTCTTC,CASSLSGGAGYNEQFF
-,TRBJ1-6,TRBV19,-,TGTGCCAGTAGTATAGACGAGGGTACGAATTCACCCCTCCACTTT,CASSIDEGTNSPLHF
-,TRBJ1-4,TRBV10-3,-,TGTGCCATCAGGCCTGGAGAGTCAACTAATGAAAAACTGTTTTTT,CAIRPGESTNEKLFF
TRBD1,TRBJ1-3,TRBV9,-,TGTGCCAGCAGCGTAGAGGGGACAGGGTACCACTCTGGAAACACCATATATTTT,CASSVEGTGYHSGNTIYF
TRBD1,TRBJ1-1,TRBV30,-,TGTGCCTGGAGTGTACGAAAGGAACAGGGGGCTTGGGTGAACACTGAAGCTTTCTTT,CAWSVRKEQGAWVNTEAFF
-,TRBJ2-7,TRBV25-1,-,TGTGCCAGCAGTGACAAGATTTCCCCGCAGAACTACGAGCAGTACTTC,CASSDKISPQNYEQYF
TRBD2,TRBJ2-1,TRBV7-3,-,TGTGCCAGCAGCTGGACTAGCGGGAATCAGTACAATGAGCAGTTCTTC,CASSWTSGNQYNEQFF
TRBD1,TRBJ1-2,TRBV5-1,once,TGCGCCAGCGGGCGGGACAGGGATGGCTACACCTTC,CASGRDRDGYTF
-,TRBJ1-3,TRBV15,-,TGTGCCACCAGCGCGACGGGGAACTCTGGAAACACCATATATTTT,CATSATGNSGNTIYF
-,TRBJ2-1,TRBV18,-,TGTGCCAGCTCACGTCTGACAGCATACTCCTACAATGAGCAGTTCTTC,CASSRLTAYSYNEQFF
TRBD2,TRBJ2-1,TRBV6-5,-,TGTGCCAGCTCGTTGGGACTACAGAATGAGCAGTTCTTC,CASSLGLQNEQFF
-,TRBJ2-3,TRBV11-2,-,TGTGCCAGCAGCCAGGCCGACAGCACAGATACGCAGTATTTT,CASSQADSTDTQYF
-,TRBJ2-5,TRBV2,-,TGTGCCAGCAGCCTCAGGGGTCAAGAGACCCAGTACTTC,CASSLRGQETQYF
-,TRBJ2-7,TRBV4-2,-,TGTGCCAGCAGCCAAGTTCAGCGGCAGACCTACGAGCAGTACTTC,CASSQVQRQTYEQYF
TRBD1,TRBJ2-5,TRBV11-1,-,TGTGCCAGCGGGACAGTCCAAGAGACCCAGTACTTC,CASGTVQETQYF
TRBD1,TRBJ1-5,TRBV12-3/TRBV12-4,-,TGTGCCAGCACGGGACAGTTAAATCAGCCCCAGCATTTT,CASTGQLNQPQHF
-,TRBJ1-6,TRBV4-1,-,TGCGCCAGCAGCCAAGTACCGTCGAGGTCTCACAATTCACCCCTCCACTTT,CASSQVPSRSHNSPLHF
-,TRBJ2-1,TRBV24-1,once,TGTGCCACCAGTGATTACTTAGCGGCTTACTTCTTC,CATSDYLAAYFF
TRBD1,TRBJ1-5,TRBV19,once,TGTGCCAGTAAAGGGACAGTCTTTCCCCCGAATCAGCCCCAGCATTTT,CASKGTVFPPNQPQHF
-,TRBJ2-5,TRBV30,-,TGTGCCTGGAGGGGGGCCGGTGAAGAGACCCAGTACTTC,CAWRGAGEETQYF
-,TRBJ2-3,TRBV18,-,TGTGCCAGCTCACCGGTCCTAGCTGGCACAGATACGCAGTATTTT,CASSPVLAGTDTQYF
-,TRBJ1-6,TRBV7-6,-,TGTGCCAGCAGCTCCCTGAGCAATTCACCCCTCCACTTT,CASSSLSNSPLHF
TRBD2,TRBJ2-7,TRBV5-4,-,TGTGCCAGCAGCTTGGGCGGGACTAGATTAAACGAGCAGTACTTC,CASSLGGTRLNEQYF
-,TRBJ1-3,TRBV4-1,-,TGCGCCAGCAGTTCCAATGCGGTCGGTTCTGGAAACACCATATATTTT,CASSSNAVGSGNTIYF
-,TRBJ2-3,TRBV10-3,-,TGTGCCATCAGTCCCAAGGGGTCAGATACGCAGTATTTT,CAISPKGSDTQYF
TRBD1,TRBJ2-1,TRBV28,-,TGTGCCAGCAGCCGCGGGACAGGGTTCTACAATGAGCAGTTCTTC,CASSRGTGFYNEQFF
-,TRBJ2-1,TRBV19,-,TGTGCCAGTAGCCCAGGGGGGTCCTACAATGAGCAGTTCTTC,CASSPGGSYNEQFF
-,TRBJ1-4,TRBV6-5,-,TGTGCCAGCAGTTCCCAAGGGGCAGTTAATGAAAAACTGTTTTTT,CASSSQGAVNEKLFF
-,TRBJ1-2,TRBV20-1,-,TGCAGTGCGAGGTTACCGTATGGCTACACCTTC,CSARLPYGYTF
-,TRBJ2-2,TRBV28,-,TGTGCCAGCAGCCCTGCGGGGCGCTCGTGGACCGGGGAGCTGTTTTTT,CASSPAGRSWTGELFF
-,TRBJ2-7,TRBV3-1/TRBV3-2,-,TGTGCCAGCAGCCAAGATAATAGTGGTTTGATCTACGAGCAGTACTTC,CASSQDNSGLIYEQYF
TRBD1,TRBJ2-2,TRBV2,-,TGTGCCAGCAGGGAACAGGGGATGAACACCGGGGAGCTGTTTTTT,CASREQGMNTGELFF
TRBD1,TRBJ1-2,TRBV7-8,-,TGTGCCAGCACCGATTACAGGGGGCGTCACGGCTACACCTTC,CASTDYRGRHGYTF
-,TRBJ1-5,TRBV3-1/TRBV3-2,-,TGTGCCAGCAGCCTGTCAAATCAGCCCCAGCATTTT,CASSLSNQPQHF
TRBD1,TRBJ1-2,TRBV6-5,-,TGTGCCAGCAGCTCACGGGACAGGAGGATCTATGGCTACACCTTC,CASSSRDRRIYGYTF
-,TRBJ2-6,TRBV9,once,TGTGCCAGCAGCGTATATTCGGGGGCCAACGTCCTGACTTTC,CASSVYSGANVLTF
TRBD2,TRBJ2-4,TRBV19,-,TGTGCCAGCTCGACTAGCGGCAAAAACATTCAGTACTTC,CASSTSGKNIQYF
-,TRBJ2-5,TRBV11-2,-,TGTGCCAGCAGCTTTGCTAGCGAACAAGAGACCCAGTACTTC,CASSFASEQETQYF
-,TRBJ2-3,TRBV6-5,-,TGTGCCGCCCGGCCAGTCGGTGCGGGGGCCGGTACGCAGTATTTT,CAARPVGAGAGTQYF
-,TRBJ2-6,TRBV19,once,TGTGCCAGTACCAATGACAGGTCTGGGGCCAACGTCCTGACTTTC,CASTNDRSGANVLTF